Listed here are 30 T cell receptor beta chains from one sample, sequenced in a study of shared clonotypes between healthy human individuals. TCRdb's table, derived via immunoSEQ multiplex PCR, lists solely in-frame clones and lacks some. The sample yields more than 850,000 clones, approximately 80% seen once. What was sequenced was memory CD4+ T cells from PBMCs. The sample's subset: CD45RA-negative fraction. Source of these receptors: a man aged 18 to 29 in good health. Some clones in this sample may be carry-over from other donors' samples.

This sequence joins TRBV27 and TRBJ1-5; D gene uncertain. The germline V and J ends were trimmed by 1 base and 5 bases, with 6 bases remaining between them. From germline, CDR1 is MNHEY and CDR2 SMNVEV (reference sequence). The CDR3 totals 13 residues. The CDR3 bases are TGTGCCAGCAGTTTATGGGGAGATCAGCCCCAGCATTTT. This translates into CASSLWGDQPQHF.

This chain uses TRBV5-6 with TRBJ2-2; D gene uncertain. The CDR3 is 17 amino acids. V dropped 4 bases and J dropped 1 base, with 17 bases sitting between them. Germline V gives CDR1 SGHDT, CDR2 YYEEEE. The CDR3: CASSHVLYAQNTGELFF. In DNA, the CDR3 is TGTGCCAGCAGCCATGTACTCTACGCTCAGAACACCGGGGAGCTGTTTTTT. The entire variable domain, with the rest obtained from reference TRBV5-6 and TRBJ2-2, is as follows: DAGVTQSPTHLIKTRGQQVTLRCSPKSGHDTVSWYQQALGQGPQFIFQYYEEEERQRGNFPDRFSGHQFPNYSSELNVNALLLGDSALYLCASSHVLYAQNTGELFFGEGSRLTVL.

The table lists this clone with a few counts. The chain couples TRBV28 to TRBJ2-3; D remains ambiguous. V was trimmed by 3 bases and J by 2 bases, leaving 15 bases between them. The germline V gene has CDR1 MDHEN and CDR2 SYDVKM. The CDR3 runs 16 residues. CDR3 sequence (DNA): TGTGCCAGCAGTTTCCGGGCTCGTCGGTCCACAGATACGCAGTATTTT. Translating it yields CASSFRARRSTDTQYF.

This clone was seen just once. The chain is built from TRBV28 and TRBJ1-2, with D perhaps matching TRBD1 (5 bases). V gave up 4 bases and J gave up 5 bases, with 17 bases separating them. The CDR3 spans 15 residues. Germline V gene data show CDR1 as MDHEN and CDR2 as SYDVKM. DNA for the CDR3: TGTGCCAGCAGTTCAACCCCCAGGGTTTTGTATGGCTACACCTTC. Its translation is CASSSTPRVLYGYTF.

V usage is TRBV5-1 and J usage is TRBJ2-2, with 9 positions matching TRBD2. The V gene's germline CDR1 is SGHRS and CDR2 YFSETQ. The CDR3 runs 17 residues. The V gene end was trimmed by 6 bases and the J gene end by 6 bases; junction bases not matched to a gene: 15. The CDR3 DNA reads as TGCGCCAGCAACGCCCCCATTGCGGGAGGGCCGGCCGGGGAGCTGTTTTTT. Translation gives CASNAPIAGGPAGELFF.

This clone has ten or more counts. CDR3 residues: CATGGAVRTEAFF. The CDR3 DNA reads as TGTGCCACAGGGGGGGCGGTAAGAACTGAAGCTTTCTTT. This rearrangement joins TRBV6-6 to TRBJ1-1, with 7 nucleotides matching TRBD1. The CDR3 is 13 residues long. The V and J ends lost 10 bases and 5 bases, in that order; junction bases with no gene match: 10. CDR1 and CDR2 from the germline V gene are MNHNY and SVGAGI (reference sequence).

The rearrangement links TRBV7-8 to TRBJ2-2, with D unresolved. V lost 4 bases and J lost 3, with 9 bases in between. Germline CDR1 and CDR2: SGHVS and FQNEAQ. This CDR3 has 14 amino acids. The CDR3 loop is CASSSGRYTGELFF. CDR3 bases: TGTGCCAGCAGCTCCGGGCGTTACACCGGGGAGCTGTTTTTT.

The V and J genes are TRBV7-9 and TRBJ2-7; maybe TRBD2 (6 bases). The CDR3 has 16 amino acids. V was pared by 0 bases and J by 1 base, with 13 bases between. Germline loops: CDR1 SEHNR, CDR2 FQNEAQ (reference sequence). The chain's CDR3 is CASSLAGASASYEQYF. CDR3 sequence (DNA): TGTGCCAGCAGCTTAGCAGGGGCTAGCGCATCCTACGAGCAGTACTTC. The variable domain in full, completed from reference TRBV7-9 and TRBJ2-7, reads DTGVSQNPRHKITKRGQNVTFRCDPISEHNRLYWYRQTLGQGPEFLTYFQNEAQLEKSRLLSDRFSAERPKGSFSTLEIQRTEQGDSAMYLCASSLAGASASYEQYFGPGTRLTVT.

CDR3 DNA: TGTGCCAGCAGTCCCCCCCATGGAAACACCATATATTTT. Its translation: CASSPPHGNTIYF. The rearrangement joins TRBV28 to TRBJ1-3; unclear D gene. The V gene's germline CDR1 is MDHEN and CDR2 SYDVKM. The CDR3 loop spans 13 amino acids. V lost 5 bases and J 3 bases, leaving 8 bases between the germline ends.

CDR3 amino acids: CASRLNREAFF. CDR3 nucleotides: TGTGCCAGCAGATTAAACAGGGAAGCTTTCTTT. The chain combines TRBV7-2 with TRBJ1-1, with D possibly matching TRBD1 (5 bases). CDR3 size: 11 residues. Germline V gene sequence: CDR1 SGHTA, CDR2 FQGNSA. Trimming cost V 6 bases and J 8 bases, with 10 bases left between them.

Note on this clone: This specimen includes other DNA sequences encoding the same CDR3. The CDR3, as DNA: TGTGCTAGTGGTTTGGAGGATACGCAGTATTTT. It translates to CASGLEDTQYF. The rearrangement joins TRBV12-5 to TRBJ2-3; D remains ambiguous. Germline lookup yields CDR1 LGHNT and CDR2 FRNRAP. The CDR3 length is 11 residues. V dropped 1 base and J dropped 6 bases, with 2 bases sitting between them.

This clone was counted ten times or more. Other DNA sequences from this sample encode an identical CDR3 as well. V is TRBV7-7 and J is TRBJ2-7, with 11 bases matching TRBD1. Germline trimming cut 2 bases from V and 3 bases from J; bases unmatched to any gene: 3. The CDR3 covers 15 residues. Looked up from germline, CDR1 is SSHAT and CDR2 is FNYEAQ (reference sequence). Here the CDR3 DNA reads TGTGCCAGCAGCTTACGGACAGGGGGCTTCTACGAGCAGTACTTC. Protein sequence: CASSLRTGGFYEQYF.

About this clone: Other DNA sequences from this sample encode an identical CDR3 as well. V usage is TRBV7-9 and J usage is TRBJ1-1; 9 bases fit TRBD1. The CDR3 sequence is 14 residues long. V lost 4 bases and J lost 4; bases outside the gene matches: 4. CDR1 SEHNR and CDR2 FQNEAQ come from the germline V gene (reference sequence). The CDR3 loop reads CASSSGQGPTEAFF. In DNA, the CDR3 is TGTGCCAGCAGCTCGGGACAGGGACCCACTGAAGCTTTCTTT.

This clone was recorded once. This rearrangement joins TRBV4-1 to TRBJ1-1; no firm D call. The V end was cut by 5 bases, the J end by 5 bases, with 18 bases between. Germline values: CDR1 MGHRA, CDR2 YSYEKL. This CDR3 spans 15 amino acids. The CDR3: CASSGPPGRETEAFF. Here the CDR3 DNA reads TGCGCCAGCAGCGGACCCCCGGGGAGGGAGACTGAAGCTTTCTTT.

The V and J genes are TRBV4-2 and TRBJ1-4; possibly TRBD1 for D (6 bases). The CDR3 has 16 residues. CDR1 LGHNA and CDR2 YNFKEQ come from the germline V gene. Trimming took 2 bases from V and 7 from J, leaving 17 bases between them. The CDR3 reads CASSQYFGGRGEKLFF. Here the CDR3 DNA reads TGTGCCAGCAGCCAATATTTTGGGGGGCGGGGTGAAAAACTGTTTTTT.

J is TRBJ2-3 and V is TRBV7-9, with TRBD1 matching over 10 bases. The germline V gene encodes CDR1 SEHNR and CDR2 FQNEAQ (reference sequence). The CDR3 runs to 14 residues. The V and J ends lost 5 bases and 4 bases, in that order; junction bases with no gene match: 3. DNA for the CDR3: TGTGCCAGCAGCCTGGACAGGGGGGCAGATACGCAGTATTTT. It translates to CASSLDRGADTQYF. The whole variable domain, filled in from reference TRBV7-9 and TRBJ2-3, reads DTGVSQNPRHKITKRGQNVTFRCDPISEHNRLYWYRQTLGQGPEFLTYFQNEAQLEKSRLLSDRFSAERPKGSFSTLEIQRTEQGDSAMYLCASSLDRGADTQYFGPGTRLTVL.

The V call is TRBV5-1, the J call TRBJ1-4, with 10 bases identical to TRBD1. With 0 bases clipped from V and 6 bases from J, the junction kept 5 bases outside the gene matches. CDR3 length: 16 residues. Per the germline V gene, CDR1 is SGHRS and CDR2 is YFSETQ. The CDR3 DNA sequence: TGCGCCAGCAGCTTGGGACAGGGGGCAGGGGATGAAAAACTGTTTTTT. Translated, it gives CASSLGQGAGDEKLFF.

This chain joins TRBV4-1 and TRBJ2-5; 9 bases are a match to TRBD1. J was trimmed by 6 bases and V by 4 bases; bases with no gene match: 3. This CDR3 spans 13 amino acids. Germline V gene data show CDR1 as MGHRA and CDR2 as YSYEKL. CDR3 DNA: TGCGCCAGCAGCCCGACAGGGGGGCAGACCCAGTACTTC. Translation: CASSPTGGQTQYF.

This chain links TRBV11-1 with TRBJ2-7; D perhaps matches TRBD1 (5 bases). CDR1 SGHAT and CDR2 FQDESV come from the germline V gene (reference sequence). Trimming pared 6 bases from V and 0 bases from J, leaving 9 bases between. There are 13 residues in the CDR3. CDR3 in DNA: TGTGCCAGCAGAAGCGACAGCTCCTACGAGCAGTACTTC. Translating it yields CASRSDSSYEQYF.

The CDR3, as DNA: TGTGCCAGCAGCCCCCGCAGCCGACAGGGGACAACTAATGAAAAACTGTTTTTT. The encoded protein is CASSPRSRQGTTNEKLFF. The chain couples TRBV7-8 to TRBJ1-4; 8 nucleotides match TRBD1. The V and J ends lost 5 bases and 0 bases, in that order; junction bases with no gene match: 11. This CDR3 has 18 residues. Per germline, CDR1 SGHVS and CDR2 FQNEAQ.

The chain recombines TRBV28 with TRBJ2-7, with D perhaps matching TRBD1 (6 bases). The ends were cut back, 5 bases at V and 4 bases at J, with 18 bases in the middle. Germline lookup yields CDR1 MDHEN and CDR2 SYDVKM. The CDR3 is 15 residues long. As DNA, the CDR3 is TGTGCCAGCAGTGAGGCCTCAGGGGCGGATTACGAGCAGTACTTC. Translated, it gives CASSEASGADYEQYF.

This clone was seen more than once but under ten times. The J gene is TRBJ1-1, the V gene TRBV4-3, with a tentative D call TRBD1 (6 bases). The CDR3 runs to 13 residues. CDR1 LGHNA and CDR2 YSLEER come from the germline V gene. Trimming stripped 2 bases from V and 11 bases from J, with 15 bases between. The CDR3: CASSQTGTSPAFF. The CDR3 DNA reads TGCGCCAGCAGCCAAACCGGGACAAGTCCCGCTTTCTTT.

The CDR3 reads CASSRTDEQYF. The CDR3 nucleotides are TGTGCCAGCAGTAGGACAGACGAGCAGTACTTC. The chain has TRBV25-1 and TRBJ2-7; possible D gene TRBD1, 6 bases. Germline loops: CDR1 MGHDK, CDR2 SYGVNS. V was shortened by 5 bases and J by 5 bases, with 7 bases between the two germline ends. The CDR3 contains 11 residues.

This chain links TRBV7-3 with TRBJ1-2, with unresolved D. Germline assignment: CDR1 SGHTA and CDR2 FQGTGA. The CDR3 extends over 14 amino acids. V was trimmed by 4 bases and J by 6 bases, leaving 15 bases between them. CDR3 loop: CASSWTRETNGYTF. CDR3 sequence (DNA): TGTGCCAGCAGCTGGACGAGGGAAACTAATGGCTACACCTTC.

The CDR3: CASSLVLAGLGEQYF. For the CDR3, the DNA is TGTGCCAGCAGCTTGGTTTTAGCGGGATTAGGTGAGCAGTACTTC. This rearrangement joins TRBV5-5 to TRBJ2-7; 8 bases align to TRBD2. V was clipped by 0 bases and J by 7 bases; unmatched bases: 9. Looked up from germline, CDR1 is SGHKS and CDR2 is YYEKEE (reference sequence). The CDR3 consists of 15 residues.

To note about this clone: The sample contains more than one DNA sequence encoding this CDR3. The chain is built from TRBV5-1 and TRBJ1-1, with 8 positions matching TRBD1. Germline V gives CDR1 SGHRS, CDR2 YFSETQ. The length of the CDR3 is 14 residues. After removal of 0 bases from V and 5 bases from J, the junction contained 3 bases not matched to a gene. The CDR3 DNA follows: TGCGCCAGCAGCTTGGGCAGGGGGCATACTGAAGCTTTCTTT. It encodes CASSLGRGHTEAFF.

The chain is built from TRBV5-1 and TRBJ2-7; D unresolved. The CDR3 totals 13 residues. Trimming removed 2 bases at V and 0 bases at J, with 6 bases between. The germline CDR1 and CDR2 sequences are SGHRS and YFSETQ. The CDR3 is CASSLENSYEQYF. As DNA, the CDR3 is TGCGCCAGCAGCTTAGAGAACTCCTACGAGCAGTACTTC.

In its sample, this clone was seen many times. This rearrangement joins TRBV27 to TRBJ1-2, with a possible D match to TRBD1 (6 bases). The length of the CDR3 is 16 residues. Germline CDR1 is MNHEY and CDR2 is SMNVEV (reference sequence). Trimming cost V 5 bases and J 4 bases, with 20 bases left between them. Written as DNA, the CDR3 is TGTGCCAGCAGTCGAAGAGTTGGGACATTTGTCTATGGCTACACCTTC. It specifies CASSRRVGTFVYGYTF.

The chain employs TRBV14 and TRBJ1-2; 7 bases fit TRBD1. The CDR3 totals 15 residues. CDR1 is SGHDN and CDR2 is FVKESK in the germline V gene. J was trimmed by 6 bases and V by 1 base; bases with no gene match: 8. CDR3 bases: TGTGCCAGCAGCCAAGTAACAGGGGAGAGGGATGGCTACACCTTC. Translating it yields CASSQVTGERDGYTF.

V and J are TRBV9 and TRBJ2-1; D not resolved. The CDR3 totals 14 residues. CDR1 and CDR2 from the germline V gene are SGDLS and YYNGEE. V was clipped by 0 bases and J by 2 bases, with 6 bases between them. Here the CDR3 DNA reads TGTGCCAGCAGCGTAGACACAGCCTACAATGAGCAGTTCTTC. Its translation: CASSVDTAYNEQFF. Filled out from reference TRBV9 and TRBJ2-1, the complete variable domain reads DSGVTQTPKHLITATGQRVTLRCSPRSGDLSVYWYQQSLDQGLQFLIQYYNGEERAKGNILERFSAQQFPDLHSELNLSSLELGDSALYFCASSVDTAYNEQFFGPGTRLTVL.